This T cell receptor beta chain was observed in a study of T-cell memory formation after mild COVID-19. Study-level points and caveats: Researchers report contracting CD4+ clones mostly in CM and EM, with CD8+ clones in EMRA.

From the 5' RACE reads, TCRdb called clonotypes with MiXCR, one entry per CDR3 protein. The sample records over 150,000 distinct CDR3 sequences, approximately 17% being singletons. This clonotype was counted only a few times. Antigen specificity is unknown. Trimming took 6 bases from V and 5 from J, leaving 15 bases between them. CDR1 and CDR2 (germline): ENHRY, SYGVKD. CDR3 size: 14 residues. The receptor's source is a man between 18 and 29 years old who had mild COVID-19 (a few samples of this study predate the infection). Cell type and time point are not known. J is TRBJ2-3 and V is TRBV10-3; weak D call: TRBD2 (7 bases). The sample comprised PBMCs or a T cell subset sorted from them (not recorded which). Written as DNA, the CDR3 is TGTGCCATCAGCTCCCGGGGGGCGGGAGATACGCAGTATTTT. Its translation is CAISSRGAGDTQYF.